The 16 T cell receptor beta chains reported below all come from one sample, sequenced in a study of T-cell reconstitution after alpha-beta-depleted transplantation in children. Library preparation (for TCRbeta) was performed with unique molecular identifiers. TCRdb recomputed calls from the PCR reads with MiXCR, one row per CDR3 protein. This table holds about 460,000 distinct CDR3 sequences, around 12% found once. Specimen: PBMCs from the stem cell graft donor, collected from the stem cell graft. These TCRs come from a human donor who donated a stem cell graft to a child with combined immunodeficiency.

A few counts support this clonotype. CDR3 DNA sequence: TGCAGCGTTGACACAGGGGGAGAAGAGACCCAGTACTTC. Amino acid sequence: CSVDTGGEETQYF. The rearrangement uses TRBV29-1 and TRBJ2-5; 8 bases map to TRBD1. Per the germline V gene, CDR1 is SQVTM and CDR2 is ANQGSEA. The CDR3 is 13 amino acids. V trimming: 3 bases; J trimming: 3 bases; junction bases outside the gene matches: 3.

The CDR3 here is CAWSVIANEKLFF. DNA of the CDR3: TGTGCCTGGAGTGTAATAGCTAATGAAAAACTGTTTTTT. The chain combines TRBV30 with TRBJ1-4; no firm D call. The V end lost 0 bases, the J end lost 3 bases, and 5 bases lay between the germline ends. In germline, CDR1 is GTSNPN, CDR2 SVGIG (reference sequence). The CDR3 spans 13 residues.

This clonotype appeared a few times. V usage is TRBV21-1 and J usage is TRBJ2-2; the table's D call of TRBD1 was not tested on the DNA. TRBV21-1 represents a pseudogene. The CDR3 loop spans 15 amino acids. The CDR3 loop reads CASKEGTANTGELFF. CDR3 DNA: TGTGCCAGCAAGGAAGGGACAGCGAACACCGGGGAGCTGTTTTTT.

This clonotype was recorded a few times. The chain recombines TRBV25-1 with TRBJ2-1; a possible D gene is TRBD2 (5 bases). Trimming removed 4 bases at V and 8 bases at J, with 12 bases between. Germline V gives CDR1 MGHDK, CDR2 SYGVNS. The CDR3 is 13 residues long. CDR3 sequence reads: CASSVRARDEQFF. The CDR3 DNA sequence: TGTGCCAGCAGTGTGAGGGCCCGGGATGAGCAGTTCTTC.

The chain uses TRBV18 and TRBJ2-2; D is unclear. V was clipped by 0 bases and J by 6 bases, with 8 bases between them. CDR1 is KGHSH, CDR2 LQKENI, per germline. The CDR3 extends over 14 amino acids. CDR3 sequence reads: CASSPPVPSGELFF. The CDR3 region has the DNA TGTGCCAGCTCACCACCGGTCCCCTCCGGGGAGCTGTTTTTT.

The chain's CDR3 is CASSLETSGSEETQYF. CDR3 DNA sequence: TGTGCCAGCAGCTTGGAGACTAGCGGGAGTGAGGAGACCCAGTACTTC. The chain combines TRBV5-6 with TRBJ2-5; TRBD2 matches at 12 bases. J was trimmed by 5 bases and V by 0 bases; bases with no gene match: 5. The CDR3 is made up of 16 amino acids. The germline CDR1 and CDR2 sequences are SGHDT and YYEEEE.

The V call is TRBV7-2, the J call TRBJ2-5; D may be TRBD1 (6 bases). The CDR3 has 15 residues. The germline V gene encodes CDR1 SGHTA and CDR2 FQGNSA. V was shortened by 1 base and J by 5 bases, with 14 bases between the two germline ends. The CDR3 DNA is TGTGCCAGCAGCTTAGAGACCAGGGGATGGGAGACCCAGTACTTC. This encodes CASSLETRGWETQYF.

The CDR3 loop reads CASSSYDHTGELFF. CDR3 coding DNA: TGTGCCAGCAGCTCATACGATCACACCGGGGAGCTGTTTTTT. The chain joins TRBV3-1 to TRBJ2-2; no definite D call. The CDR3 contains 14 residues. Germline loops: CDR1 LGHDT, CDR2 YNNKEL (reference sequence). Trimming left V 5 bases short and J 3 bases short, with 10 bases between.

This clonotype appeared a few times. The V gene is TRBV30, the J gene TRBJ1-5, with D unresolved. CDR3 length equals 13 residues. The ends were cut back, 2 bases at V and 1 base at J, with 6 bases in the middle. CDR1 and CDR2 from the germline V gene are GTSNPN and SVGIG (reference sequence). The CDR3 is CAWSRWSNQPQHF. The CDR3 DNA reads as TGTGCCTGGAGTCGATGGAGCAATCAGCCCCAGCATTTT.

This rearrangement joins TRBV5-4 to TRBJ2-3; 8 bases fit TRBD2. The junction had 7 bases not matched to a gene; V was cut back by 7 bases and J by 0 bases. The CDR3 covers 15 residues. Germline loops: CDR1 SGHNT, CDR2 YYREEE (reference sequence). The CDR3 region is CASVGGAGSTDTQYF. CDR3 nucleotides: TGTGCCAGCGTCGGGGGGGCGGGGAGCACAGATACGCAGTATTTT.

This clonotype was counted a few times. The rearrangement uses TRBV29-1 and TRBJ2-3; possible D gene TRBD1, 6 bases. Deletions cut 0 bases from V and 4 bases from J, with 14 bases between. The germline V gene has CDR1 SQVTM and CDR2 ANQGSEA. The CDR3 is 15 residues long. The CDR3 DNA sequence: TGCAGCGTTGAAGAGAACAGGGCTTTTCCAGATACGCAGTATTTT. Translation: CSVEENRAFPDTQYF.

The table lists this clonotype with many counts. The DNA for the CDR3 is TGTGCCAGCAGCTCCGGACAGGGCGGGGATACGCAGTATTTT. Amino acid sequence: CASSSGQGGDTQYF. V and J are TRBV5-8 and TRBJ2-3; 8 nucleotides align to TRBD1. V lost 3 bases, J lost 6 bases, and 6 bases stayed unmatched. This CDR3 has 14 amino acids. Germline-derived CDR1 and CDR2 are SGHTS and YDEGEE.

This chain joins TRBV11-2 and TRBJ2-5, with 11 bases matching TRBD1. With 5 bases clipped from V and 5 bases from J, the junction kept 16 bases outside the gene matches. The length of the CDR3 is 18 residues. CDR1 SGHAT and CDR2 FQNNGV come from the germline V gene. CDR3 loop: CASSKTLSPGQGVETQYF. The CDR3 nucleotides read TGTGCCAGCAGCAAAACCCTTTCGCCGGGACAGGGGGTGGAGACCCAGTACTTC. Based on the CDR3 plus reference TRBV11-2 and TRBJ2-5, the full variable domain is EAGVAQSPRYKIIEKRQSVAFWCNPISGHATLYWYQQILGQGPKLLIQFQNNGVVDDSQLPKDRFSAERLKGVDSTLKIQPAKLEDSAVYLCASSKTLSPGQGVETQYFGPGTRLLVL.

This clonotype was seen a few times. The chain's CDR3 is CSALGLAGVGDTQYF. In DNA, the CDR3 is TGCAGCGCCCTGGGACTAGCGGGAGTCGGGGATACGCAGTATTTT. The rearrangement uses TRBV29-1 and TRBJ2-3; 14 bases map to TRBD2. This CDR3 comprises 15 residues. The V and J ends lost 7 bases and 6 bases, in that order; junction bases with no gene match: 9. CDR1 and CDR2 from the germline V gene are SQVTM and ANQGSEA.

The chain employs TRBV7-8 and TRBJ2-1, with D uncertain. This CDR3 region has 15 residues. CDR1 SGHVS and CDR2 FQNEAQ come from the germline V gene. Between the trimmed V and J ends, which lost 4 bases and 1 base, there was a span of 11 bases. CDR3 in DNA: TGTGCCAGCAGCTACAAGGGAAGGTCCTACAATGAGCAGTTCTTC. Its protein is CASSYKGRSYNEQFF.

The gene calls are TRBV7-3 and TRBJ2-2; 11 bases agree with TRBD1. The ends lost 9 bases at V and 5 bases at J; junction bases unmatched: 5. The CDR3 length is 14 residues. Looked up from germline, CDR1 is SGHTA and CDR2 is FQGTGA. CDR3 nucleotides: TGTGCCAGTCGGACAGGGGGCAAGACCGGGGAGCTGTTTTTT. Protein: CASRTGGKTGELFF.